The entry that follows covers one T cell receptor beta chain sequence. RNA in amounts of roughly 0.5 to 1 ug was reverse transcribed with random hexamers. MiXCR was run by TCRdb on the immunoSEQ multiplex PCR reads, yielding one entry per CDR3 protein. The sample shows approximately 160,000 distinct CDR3 sequences, approximately 93% of them seen only once. This entry belongs to a study of CD8 T cells in Susac syndrome. This CDR3 is 13 amino acids long. Trimming removed 5 bases at V and 2 bases at J, with 7 bases between. The germline gives CDR1 MDHEN, CDR2 SYDVKM. Sequencing input: CD4+ T cells from PBMCs. This chain connects TRBV28 to TRBJ1-3; D is undetermined. This TCR came from a human donor with multiple sclerosis. The CDR3 bases are TGTGCCAGCAGTCTTCGAACTGGAAACACCATATATTTT. Amino acids: CASSLRTGNTIYF.